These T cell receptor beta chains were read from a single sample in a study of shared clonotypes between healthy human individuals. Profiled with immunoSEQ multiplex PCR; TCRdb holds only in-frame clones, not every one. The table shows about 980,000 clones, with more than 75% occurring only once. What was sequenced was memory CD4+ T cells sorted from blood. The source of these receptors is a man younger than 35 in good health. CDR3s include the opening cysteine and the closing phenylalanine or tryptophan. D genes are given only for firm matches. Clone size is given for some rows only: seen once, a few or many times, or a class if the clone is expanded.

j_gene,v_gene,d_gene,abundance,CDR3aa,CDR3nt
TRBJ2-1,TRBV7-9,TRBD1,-,CASSPPGTGANEQFF,TGTGCCAGCAGCCCCCCCGGGACAGGGGCCAATGAGCAGTTCTTC
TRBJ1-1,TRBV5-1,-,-,CASSPLGRTAEAFF,TGCGCCAGCAGCCCACTCGGACGAACCGCTGAAGCTTTCTTT
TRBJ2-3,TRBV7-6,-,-,CASSLGRTDTQYF,TGTGCCAGCAGCTTAGGGCGCACAGATACGCAGTATTTT
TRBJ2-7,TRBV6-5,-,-,CASSYVGAPADEQYF,TGTGCCAGCAGTTACGTAGGAGCCCCTGCGGACGAGCAGTACTTC
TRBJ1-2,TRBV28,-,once,CASSPRPPGGYGYTF,TGTGCCAGCAGCCCCAGACCCCCGGGTGGCTATGGCTACACCTTC
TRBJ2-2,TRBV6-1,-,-,CASKWTIGTGELFF,TGTGCCAGCAAATGGACAATCGGGACCGGGGAGCTGTTTTTT
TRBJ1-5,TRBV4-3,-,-,CASSQDRGRPQHF,TGCGCCAGCAGCCAAGATAGGGGTCGGCCCCAGCATTTT
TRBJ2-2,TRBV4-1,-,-,CASSPPGRATGELFF,TGCGCCAGCAGCCCCCCCGGCCGGGCCACCGGGGAGCTGTTTTTT
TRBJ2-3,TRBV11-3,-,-,CASSWGRSTDTQYF,TGTGCCAGCAGCTGGGGACGGAGCACAGATACGCAGTATTTT
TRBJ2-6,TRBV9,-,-,CASSAPSGANVLTF,TGTGCCAGCAGCGCTCCGTCTGGGGCCAACGTCCTGACTTTC
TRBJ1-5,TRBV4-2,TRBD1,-,CASSPMGGTGDQPQHF,TGTGCCAGCAGTCCTATGGGTGGGACAGGAGATCAGCCCCAGCATTTT
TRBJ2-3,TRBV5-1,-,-,CASSLGVITDTQYF,TGCGCCAGCAGTTTAGGGGTCATCACAGATACGCAGTATTTT
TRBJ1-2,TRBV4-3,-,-,CASSQEKAGSGGYTF,TGCGCCAGCAGCCAAGAAAAAGCGGGAAGCGGGGGCTACACCTTC
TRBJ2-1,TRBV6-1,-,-,CASSELGGGSSYNEQFF,TGTGCCAGCAGTGAATTAGGCGGAGGGAGCTCCTACAATGAGCAGTTCTTC
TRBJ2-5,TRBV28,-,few,CASSLRGTSQETQYF,TGTGCCAGCAGTTTAAGAGGGACGAGCCAAGAGACCCAGTACTTC
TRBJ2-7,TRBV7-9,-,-,CASSFSDGGEQYF,TGTGCCAGCAGCTTTTCGGATGGGGGCGAGCAGTACTTC
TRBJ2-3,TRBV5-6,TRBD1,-,CASSSTGISTDTQYF,TGTGCCAGCAGCTCGACAGGGATTAGTACAGATACGCAGTATTTT
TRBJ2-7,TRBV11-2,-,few,CASSLDVVRDYEQYF,TGTGCCAGCAGCTTAGACGTTGTCAGGGACTACGAGCAGTACTTC
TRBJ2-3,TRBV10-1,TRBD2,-,CASSEIRFSGRYTGSGDTQYF,TGCGCCAGCAGTGAGATCAGGTTTAGCGGGAGATATACGGGGTCAGGAGATACGCAGTATTTT
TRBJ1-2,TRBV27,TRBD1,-,CASSSGTGGFYGYTF,TGTGCCAGCAGCTCTGGGACAGGGGGCTTCTATGGCTACACCTTC
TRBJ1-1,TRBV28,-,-,CASSLLKNTEAFF,TGTGCCAGCAGTTTATTAAAGAACACTGAAGCTTTCTTT
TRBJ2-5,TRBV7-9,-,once,CASSPDGGGLETQYF,TGTGCCAGCAGTCCGGACGGGGGAGGCCTCGAGACCCAGTACTTC
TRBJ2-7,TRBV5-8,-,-,CASSSRLLLKASSYEQYF,TGTGCCAGCAGCTCCCGCCTCCTACTCAAGGCAAGCTCCTACGAGCAGTACTTC
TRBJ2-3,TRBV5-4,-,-,CASSLKGDTQYF,TGTGCCAGCAGCTTGAAGGGGGATACGCAGTATTTT
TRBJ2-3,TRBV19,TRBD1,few,CASRDRGRADTQYF,TGTGCCAGTAGGGACAGGGGGAGGGCAGATACGCAGTATTTT
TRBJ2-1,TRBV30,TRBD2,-,CAWSVQGLAGSEQFF,TGTGCCTGGAGTGTACAGGGGCTAGCGGGATCTGAGCAGTTCTTC
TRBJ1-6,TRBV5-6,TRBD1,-,CASSHTGQARGSPLHF,TGTGCCAGCAGCCACACAGGACAGGCTCGGGGTTCACCCCTCCACTTT